This T cell receptor (beta chain) was captured in a study of molecular identifiers for immune sequencing clone quantification. With listed TCR primers and previously described methods, bulk TCR libraries were prepared. TCRdb re-called the PCR reads with MiXCR, one entry per CDR3 protein. The repertoire holds 9,500 to 15,000 distinct CDR3 sequences, with around 19% as singletons. By sample share, this clonotype is medium-sized. Its antigen is unknown. Broader study findings: Highly expanded clone sizes could end up underestimated if a barcode were shared by identical TCR molecules.

CDR1 LGHNA and CDR2 YSLEER come from the germline V gene. The CDR3 spans 16 residues. V was pared by 0 bases and J by 5 bases, with 14 bases between. Researchers sorted naive CD8 T cells as cells that were CD8+CD4-CCR7+CD45RA+. The chain combines TRBV4-3 with TRBJ2-1, with D uncertain. The sample comprised naive CD8+ T cells from blood, with Jurkat cell RNA spiked in. The subset here: FACS-sorted CD8+CD4-CCR7+CD45RA+ naive T cells. This TCR came from a human donor in good health. Some libraries in this study had Jurkat cell RNA spiked in. The CDR3 sequence: CASSQDLQNPNNEQFF. The CDR3 DNA sequence: TGCGCCAGCAGCCAAGATCTCCAGAACCCGAACAATGAGCAGTTCTTC.